The 11 T cell receptor beta chains below come from one sample, sequenced in a study of early T cells in non-severe SARS-CoV-2 infection. Each CDR3 protein gets one entry after TCRdb re-called the 5' RACE reads with MiXCR. In the table there are approximately 100,000 distinct CDR3 sequences, around 16% of which are singletons. The sequenced sample consisted of whole blood. The receptors originated from an adult who was a healthcare worker with PCR-confirmed SARS-CoV-2 infection or an uninfected control (not recorded which).

This chain uses TRBV27 with TRBJ2-2; 7 bases line up with TRBD2. CDR1 is MNHEY, CDR2 SMNVEV, per germline (reference sequence). With V trimmed by 3 bases and J by 3 bases, 13 bases remained unmatched. The CDR3 has 18 amino acids. The CDR3 loop is CASSFSPAGYGDTGELFF. In DNA, the CDR3 is TGTGCCAGCAGTTTTTCACCAGCGGGATATGGCGACACCGGGGAGCTGTTTTTT.

A word on this clonotype: This may be a read error, as it is one base from a much larger clone. V gene TRBV20-1 combines with J gene TRBJ1-4; possibly TRBD1 for D (5 bases). Germline lookup yields CDR1 DFQATT and CDR2 SNEGSKA (reference sequence). There are 13 residues in the CDR3. CDR3 protein: CGVAGSGMEKLFF. Here the CDR3 DNA reads TGCGGTGTTGCAGGGAGTGGGATGGAAAAACTGTTTTTT.

Only a few counts were recorded for this clonotype. The chain links TRBV20-1 to TRBJ2-7; 9 nucleotides align to TRBD1. J lost 3 bases, V lost 3 bases, and 3 bases had no gene match. CDR1 is DFQATT, CDR2 SNEGSKA, per germline (reference sequence). The CDR3 has 13 residues. CDR3 sequence (DNA): TGCAGTGCTAGGGACAGGGGTGACTACGAGCAGTACTTC. It yields the protein CSARDRGDYEQYF.

This clonotype showed up many times. The rearrangement joins TRBV14 to TRBJ2-7; D not resolved. The V gene lost 1 base and the J gene lost 0 bases, with 10 bases spanning the gap. This CDR3 comprises 15 residues. Germline CDR1 is SGHDN and CDR2 is FVKESK. The DNA for the CDR3 is TGTGCCAGCAGCCAAGCGGCCTATAGCTCCTACGAGCAGTACTTC. Protein product: CASSQAAYSSYEQYF.

This clonotype turned up a few times. The rearrangement links TRBV25-1 to TRBJ2-2, with a possible D match to TRBD1 (6 bases). The V gene lost 1 base and the J gene lost 6 bases, with 15 bases spanning the gap. Germline CDR1 is MGHDK and CDR2 is SYGVNS. There are 16 residues in the CDR3. The DNA for the CDR3 is TGTGCCAGCAGTGAATTAGGGGGAGTAGCGTCCGGGGAGCTGTTTTTT. Translating it yields CASSELGGVASGELFF.

In its sample, this clonotype was seen a few times. This rearrangement joins TRBV7-9 to TRBJ2-3; tentative D call: TRBD1 (5 bases). Deletions cut 1 base from V and 2 bases from J, with 10 bases between. CDR1 and CDR2 (germline): SEHNR, FQNEAQ (reference sequence). CDR3 length: 15 residues. The chain's CDR3 is CASSLGQTNTDTQYF. The CDR3 nucleotides read TGTGCCAGCAGCTTAGGACAGACAAACACAGATACGCAGTATTTT. The full variable domain, completed using reference TRBV7-9 and TRBJ2-3, is DTGVSQNPRHKITKRGQNVTFRCDPISEHNRLYWYRQTLGQGPEFLTYFQNEAQLEKSRLLSDRFSAERPKGSFSTLEIQRTEQGDSAMYLCASSLGQTNTDTQYFGPGTRLTVL.

In its sample, this clonotype was seen many times. This chain uses TRBV29-1 with TRBJ2-5, with D perhaps given as TRBD1 or TRBD2 (6 bases each). The CDR3 length is 11 residues. Trimming removed 6 bases at V and 5 bases at J, with 10 bases between. CDR1 and CDR2 from the germline V gene are SQVTM and ANQGSEA. The CDR3 spells CSVRDMETQYF. For the CDR3, the DNA is TGCAGCGTGCGGGACATGGAGACCCAGTACTTC.

CDR3 region: CASSQDLGNQETQYF. CDR3 bases: TGTGCCAGCAGCCAAGATTTGGGTAACCAAGAGACCCAGTACTTC. The chain carries TRBV4-2 and TRBJ2-5; no definite D call. V dropped 0 bases and J dropped 0 bases, with 8 bases sitting between them. Germline loops: CDR1 LGHNA, CDR2 YNFKEQ. The CDR3 runs to 15 residues.

The sample holds many counts of this clonotype. The chain has TRBV27 and TRBJ1-2; D ambiguous. Germline V lookup: CDR1 MNHEY, CDR2 SMNVEV (reference sequence). The CDR3 has 15 amino acids. V was trimmed by 6 bases and J by 4 bases, leaving 18 bases between them. CDR3 in DNA: TGTGCCAGCAGCCCTACTATCGACGGAACCTATGGCTACACCTTC. Its protein product is CASSPTIDGTYGYTF.

This clonotype appeared once. A much more abundant neighbour one base away suggests this may be a read error. The chain couples TRBV5-1 to TRBJ2-3; the match to TRBD1 covers 10 bases. The CDR3 is made up of 15 amino acids. V lost 3 bases and J lost 5; bases outside the gene matches: 6. Germline-derived CDR1 and CDR2 are SGHRS and YFSETQ. CDR3 sequence reads: CASSWGTGVIDTQYF. CDR3 sequence (DNA): TGCGCCAGCAGCTGGGGGACAGGGGTCATAGATACGCAGTATTTT. The variable domain in full, completed from reference TRBV5-1 and TRBJ2-3, reads KAGVTQTPRYLIKTRGQQVTLSCSPISGHRSVSWYQQTPGQGLQFLFEYFSETQRNKGNFPGRFSGRQFSNSRSEMNVSTLELGDSALYLCASSWGTGVIDTQYFGPGTRLTVL.

This rearrangement joins TRBV28 to TRBJ2-3; D is undetermined. The CDR3 is 15 residues long. Trimming cost V 5 bases and J 0 bases, with 12 bases left between them. The V gene's germline CDR1 is MDHEN and CDR2 SYDVKM. The CDR3: CASSPQWASTDTQYF. Here the CDR3 DNA reads TGTGCCAGCAGTCCCCAGTGGGCCAGCACAGATACGCAGTATTTT.